The 31 T cell receptor beta chains below were found in one sample sequenced in a study of Graves' ophthalmopathy and Graves' hyperthyroidism. Amplified TCR beta CDR3 regions were obtained using RNA transcripts as template. HTBI primers were used in a first-round RT-PCR, which preceded a second-round multiplex PCR. TCRdb re-derived calls from the multiplex PCR reads in MiXCR, one entry per CDR3 protein. The table has around 1,200,000 distinct CDR3 sequences, 35% to 40% seen once. Source material: peripheral blood or thyroid tissue (not recorded which). The source is an adult man with Graves' hyperthyroidism.

V and J are TRBV12-3 or TRBV12-4 and TRBJ2-7, with TRBD2 identical over 11 bases. This CDR3 spans 17 amino acids. With V trimmed by 3 bases and J by 2 bases, 9 bases remained unmatched. CDR3 in amino acids: CASSFASGGPVAYEQYF. The CDR3, as DNA: TGTGCCAGCAGTTTCGCTAGCGGGGGGCCAGTGGCCTACGAGCAGTACTTC.

The chain joins TRBV6-1 to TRBJ2-5; TRBD2 aligns across 9 bases. With V trimmed by 5 bases and J by 8 bases, 6 bases remained unmatched. Per the germline V gene, CDR1 is MNHNS and CDR2 is SASEGT. CDR3 length equals 13 residues. As DNA, the CDR3 is TGTGCCAGCAGTTACACGGGACTAGCTACCCAGTACTTC. Translation gives CASSYTGLATQYF.

This clonotype was seen repeatedly, ten times or more. The chain carries TRBV7-2 and TRBJ1-2; D is undetermined. Trimming stripped 9 bases from V and 7 bases from J, with 18 bases between. Germline V gene data show CDR1 as SGHTA and CDR2 as FQGNSA. This CDR3 region has 13 residues. The CDR3 coding sequence is TGTGCCAGTTCAATGGTGGAAATGAGTGGCTACACCTTC. Protein sequence: CASSMVEMSGYTF.

This clonotype has a count of ten or more. The chain carries TRBV7-2 and TRBJ2-5, with D possibly matching TRBD1 (6 bases). Per the germline V gene, CDR1 is SGHTA and CDR2 is FQGNSA. V was trimmed by 1 base and J by 5 bases, leaving 11 bases between them. This CDR3 has 14 amino acids. CDR3 protein: CASSLGTARETQYF. In DNA form, the CDR3 reads TGTGCCAGCAGCTTAGGGACAGCTCGCGAGACCCAGTACTTC.

Comments on this clonotype: Mismatch with germline at one junction end may stem from a read error. The chain joins TRBV29-1 to TRBJ2-6; D not certain. Germline V lookup: CDR1 SQVTM, CDR2 ANQGSEA. There are 13 residues in the CDR3. CDR3 sequence: CSVLRSGTNVLTF. The CDR3 DNA reads as TGCAGCGTCCTCAGGAGTGGGACCAACGTCCTGACTTTC.

This clonotype showed up many times. The chain uses TRBV29-1 and TRBJ1-4, with TRBD1 matching over 7 bases. The CDR3 extends over 14 amino acids. The germline V gene encodes CDR1 SQVTM and CDR2 ANQGSEA. J was trimmed by 5 bases and V by 2 bases; bases with no gene match: 5. The CDR3 spells CSVELSGGNEKLFF. In DNA form, the CDR3 reads TGCAGCGTTGAACTCTCAGGGGGGAATGAAAAACTGTTTTTT.

The chain carries TRBV5-4 and TRBJ2-7; tentative D call: TRBD1 (5 bases). Germline assignment: CDR1 SGHNT and CDR2 YYREEE (reference sequence). The CDR3 is made up of 15 amino acids. With 0 bases removed from V and 1 base from J, the gap between germline ends came to 11 bases. DNA of the CDR3: TGTGCCAGCAGCTTGGCCGCGACAGCTTCCTACGAGCAGTACTTC. Protein: CASSLAATASYEQYF.

As regards this clonotype: A read error may explain this, as a much larger clone is one base away. The CDR3 end shows no conserved phenylalanine or tryptophan, and so a read error is likely. This chain connects TRBV7-2 to TRBJ2-7; D possibly uses TRBD1 or TRBD2 (6 bases each). Germline CDR1 and CDR2: SGHTA and FQGNSA. V lost 4 bases and J 1 base, leaving 14 bases between the germline ends. The CDR3 sequence is 15 residues long. This CDR3 is CASSSAGGASYEQYL. In DNA form, the CDR3 reads TGTGCCAGCAGCTCAGCCGGGGGCGCATCCTACGAGCAGTACCTC.

This clonotype appeared many times. This chain joins TRBV11-2 and TRBJ2-2, with 9 bases matching TRBD1. V shed 2 bases, J shed 1 base, and the junction held 2 bases outside the gene matches. In germline, CDR1 is SGHAT, CDR2 FQNNGV. The CDR3 runs 16 residues. CDR3 in amino acids: CASSLRQGVNTGELFF. The CDR3, as DNA: TGTGCCAGCAGCTTACGACAGGGGGTGAACACCGGGGAGCTGTTTTTT. Full variable domain (outside the CDR3, taken from reference TRBV11-2 and TRBJ2-2): EAGVAQSPRYKIIEKRQSVAFWCNPISGHATLYWYQQILGQGPKLLIQFQNNGVVDDSQLPKDRFSAERLKGVDSTLKIQPAKLEDSAVYLCASSLRQGVNTGELFFGEGSRLTVL.

The chain employs TRBV5-1 and TRBJ2-7, with TRBD1 matching over 8 bases. The CDR3 runs to 15 residues. Germline loops: CDR1 SGHRS, CDR2 YFSETQ. V lost 4 bases, J lost 5 bases, and 11 bases stayed unmatched. The CDR3 DNA is TGCGCCAGCAGCCAAGATCGGACAGGGTCCCACGAGCAGTACTTC. Protein sequence: CASSQDRTGSHEQYF.

The chain uses TRBV2 and TRBJ1-6; D possibly corresponds to TRBD1 (5 bases). This CDR3 has 16 amino acids. V lost 9 bases and J lost 6, with 21 bases in between. Germline loops: CDR1 SNHLY, CDR2 FYNNEI. The CDR3 region has the DNA TGTGCCAGGCGGGAGCGGCAGGGAGAGACTAATTCACCCCTCCACTTT. Translating gives CARRERQGETNSPLHF. Supplemented by reference TRBV2 and TRBJ1-6, the full variable domain reads EPEVTQTPSHQVTQMGQEVILRCVPISNHLYFYWYRQILGQKVEFLVSFYNNEISEKSEIFDDQFSVERPDGSNFTLKIRSTKLEDSAMYFCARRERQGETNSPLHFGNGTRLTVT.

There are many counts of this clonotype. CDR3 coding DNA: TGTGCCAGCAGCTTAGCGCAGTCCTATGGCTACACCTTC. Translated, it gives CASSLAQSYGYTF. V is TRBV7-2 and J is TRBJ1-2; D not resolved. Trimming took off 0 bases at V and 4 bases at J, with 6 bases between the two ends. The CDR3 consists of 13 residues. CDR1 and CDR2 (germline): SGHTA, FQGNSA.

This clonotype was seen repeatedly, ten times or more. The V and J genes are TRBV12-3 or TRBV12-4 and TRBJ2-7; 7 nucleotides align to TRBD1. V dropped 5 bases and J dropped 4; count of bases not matched to a gene: 11. This CDR3 contains 15 residues. For the CDR3, the DNA is TGTGCCAGCAGTCAAATCGAAGGGGGCGATTACGAGCAGTACTTC. This encodes CASSQIEGGDYEQYF.

This clonotype was recorded once. This CDR3 is missing its conserved last phenylalanine or tryptophan, likely due to a read error. The limits of the CDR3 on the DNA are not certain, so only TCRdb's listed CDR3 is given. V is TRBV7-2 and J is TRBJ2-5. Germline CDR1 and CDR2: SGHTA and FQGNSA. The CDR3 region is 9 residues in length, termini included. Here the CDR3 reads CASSLVVSL.

This clonotype was picked up many times. V is TRBV25-1 and J is TRBJ2-5, with 10 bases identical to TRBD2. The CDR3 consists of 17 residues. Germline-derived CDR1 and CDR2 are MGHDK and SYGVNS. Unmatched junction bases numbered 11, after V lost 3 bases and J lost 4 bases. CDR3: CASSDLAGVRAPETQYF. The CDR3, as DNA: TGTGCCAGCAGTGATCTAGCGGGAGTACGAGCCCCAGAGACCCAGTACTTC.

This clonotype was counted many times. The gene calls are TRBV12-3 or TRBV12-4 and TRBJ1-5, with D tentatively TRBD1 (5 bases). The CDR3 sequence is 13 residues long. V was pared by 6 bases and J by 9 bases, with 15 bases between. In nucleotides, the CDR3 is TGTGCCAGCAGGGACACGGGTTTCGGGCCCCAGCATTTT. Translating gives CASRDTGFGPQHF.

This clonotype was seen a few times. The chain combines TRBV7-2 with TRBJ1-3, with D maybe TRBD1 (6 bases). V lost 5 bases, J lost 0 bases, and 17 bases lay in between. The germline V gene has CDR1 SGHTA and CDR2 FQGNSA. This CDR3 contains 17 residues. The DNA of the CDR3 is TGTGCCAGCAGCCCAGGGGTCGCTTTTCCCTCTGGAAACACCATATATTTT. Amino acid sequence: CASSPGVAFPSGNTIYF.

This clonotype has at least ten counts. V and J are TRBV11-2 and TRBJ2-5; the D gene could be TRBD1 or TRBD2 (5 bases each). V lost 4 bases and J 5 bases, leaving 20 bases between the germline ends. The length of the CDR3 is 16 residues. In germline, CDR1 is SGHAT, CDR2 FQNNGV. As DNA, the CDR3 is TGTGCCAGCAGCTCAGAGGGGCAGGTCCTTGCGGAGACCCAGTACTTC. Its protein product is CASSSEGQVLAETQYF.

This clonotype was seen ten or more times. The chain couples TRBV9 to TRBJ2-2; D tentatively fits TRBD1 or TRBD2 (5 bases each). V was pared by 3 bases and J by 3 bases, with 9 bases between. This CDR3 is 14 amino acids long. Germline CDR1 and CDR2: SGDLS and YYNGEE. For the CDR3, the DNA is TGTGCCAGCAGCGGGGGGTCTCACACCGGGGAGCTGTTTTTT. Protein product: CASSGGSHTGELFF.

This clonotype was recorded at least ten times. This CDR3 is CASSLAHRVEQYF. CDR3 nucleotide sequence: TGTGCCAGCAGCTTAGCGCATCGGGTCGAGCAGTACTTC. This chain uses TRBV7-8 with TRBJ2-7; D gene uncertain. V was trimmed by 0 bases and J by 6 bases, leaving 9 bases between them. CDR3 size: 13 residues. CDR1 and CDR2 (germline): SGHVS, FQNEAQ.

This clonotype has just a few counts. The rearrangement uses TRBV12-3 or TRBV12-4 and TRBJ2-7; the match to TRBD2 covers 8 bases. The CDR3 extends over 16 amino acids. V trimming: 2 bases; J trimming: 7 bases; junction bases outside the gene matches: 13. CDR3 DNA: TGTGCCAGCAGTTTATCCGGGGGGCAGCGGGGGAGAGAGCAGTACTTC. Translated: CASSLSGGQRGREQYF.

This chain joins TRBV25-1 and TRBJ1-2; no clear D gene. Germline V gives CDR1 MGHDK, CDR2 SYGVNS. The CDR3 has 15 residues. The V end lost 1 base, the J end lost 0 bases, and 9 bases lay between the germline ends. The CDR3 coding sequence is TGTGCCAGCAGTGAATCGACAAGGACTAACTATGGCTACACCTTC. Translating gives CASSESTRTNYGYTF.

V gene TRBV2 combines with J gene TRBJ2-7; maybe TRBD2 (6 bases). Germline V gene data show CDR1 as SNHLY and CDR2 as FYNNEI. V was trimmed by 7 bases and J by 0 bases, leaving 22 bases between them. This CDR3 is built from 17 residues. The CDR3 is CASMVTLSGPNSYEQYF. The CDR3 DNA reads TGTGCCAGCATGGTGACTCTAAGCGGGCCAAACTCCTACGAGCAGTACTTC.

V gene TRBV10-3 combines with J gene TRBJ2-7; the D gene is possibly TRBD2 (5 bases). The CDR3 is 13 amino acids. The germline V and J ends were trimmed by 10 bases and 13 bases, with 26 bases remaining between them. The germline gives CDR1 ENHRY, CDR2 SYGVKD. CDR3 bases: TGTGCCAGCACCTCGTTAGACCCGGGAACCCGATACTTC. This encodes CASTSLDPGTRYF.

This chain links TRBV20-1 with TRBJ2-2, with TRBD2 identical over 10 bases. The CDR3 extends over 14 amino acids. CDR1 DFQATT and CDR2 SNEGSKA come from the germline V gene (reference sequence). The trim removed 2 bases at V and 6 bases at J, leaving 3 bases unmatched. The CDR3 sequence is CSARFLAGAGELFF. In nucleotides, the CDR3 is TGCAGTGCTAGATTCCTAGCGGGAGCCGGGGAGCTGTTTTTT.

This clonotype has more than one count but fewer than ten. V usage is TRBV2 and J usage is TRBJ2-7; D remains unclear. Germline V CDR1 and CDR2: SNHLY, FYNNEI. With 8 bases removed from V and 3 bases from J, the gap between germline ends came to 8 bases. This CDR3 is 11 amino acids long. CDR3 amino acids: CASRVFYEQYF. The CDR3 DNA is TGTGCCAGCCGAGTATTCTACGAGCAGTACTTC.

This clonotype was picked up many times. The chain uses TRBV13 and TRBJ1-5, with a tentative D call TRBD1 (5 bases). The CDR3 is 17 residues long. The V and J ends lost 0 bases and 3 bases respectively, with 15 bases between them. Germline assignment: CDR1 PRHDT and CDR2 FYEKMQ (reference sequence). CDR3 in DNA: TGTGCCAGCAGCTTAGGCGGGGCTCAGGGAAACAATCAGCCCCAGCATTTT. This codes for CASSLGGAQGNNQPQHF. The whole variable domain, remainder taken from reference TRBV13 and TRBJ1-5, is AAGVIQSPRHLIKEKRETATLKCYPIPRHDTVYWYQQGPGQDPQFLISFYEKMQSDKGSIPDRFSAQQFSDYHSELNMSSLELGDSALYFCASSLGGAQGNNQPQHFGDGTRLSIL.

This clonotype occurred many times. J is TRBJ1-5 and V is TRBV24-1; TRBD1 might be the D (6 bases). The germline CDR1 and CDR2 sequences are KGHDR and SFDVKD. The CDR3 runs to 16 residues. Between the trimmed V and J ends, which lost 4 bases and 0 bases, there was a span of 12 bases. The CDR3 DNA follows: TGTGCCACCAGTGACTCCGGACAGCCTAGCAATCAGCCCCAGCATTTT. It yields the protein CATSDSGQPSNQPQHF.

This clonotype was detected ten times or more. The J gene is TRBJ2-7, the V gene TRBV12-3 or TRBV12-4, with D perhaps given as TRBD1 or TRBD2 (5 bases each). The CDR3 totals 15 residues. Between the trimmed V and J ends, which lost 6 bases and 6 bases, there was a span of 21 bases. In DNA form, the CDR3 reads TGTGCCAGCAGACCCAGTGGCAGGGAGTCTTCCGAGCAGTACTTC. Translating it yields CASRPSGRESSEQYF.

The CDR3 sequence: CSASPGGVNEKLFF. In nucleotides, the CDR3 is TGCAGTGCTAGTCCCGGAGGGGTAAATGAAAAACTGTTTTTT. The chain recombines TRBV20-1 with TRBJ1-4, with D possibly being TRBD1 (5 bases). V lost 3 bases and J 5 bases, leaving 13 bases between the germline ends. The germline V gene encodes CDR1 DFQATT and CDR2 SNEGSKA (reference sequence). This CDR3 spans 14 amino acids.

In this sample, this clonotype turned up many times. V and J are TRBV19 and TRBJ1-5, with 9 bases that match TRBD1. CDR1 is LNHDA and CDR2 is SQIVND in the germline V gene (reference sequence). Trimming took 0 bases from V and 4 from J; bases not matched to a gene: 4. CDR3 length equals 16 residues. In DNA form, the CDR3 reads TGTGCCAGTAGTATAGACGACGGGACAGGGAATCAGCCCCAGCATTTT. It encodes CASSIDDGTGNQPQHF. Drawing the rest from reference TRBV19 and TRBJ1-5, the complete variable domain is DGGITQSPKYLFRKEGQNVTLSCEQNLNHDAMYWYRQDPGQGLRLIYYSQIVNDFQKGDIAEGYSVSREKKESFPLTVTSAQKNPTAFYLCASSIDDGTGNQPQHFGDGTRLSIL.